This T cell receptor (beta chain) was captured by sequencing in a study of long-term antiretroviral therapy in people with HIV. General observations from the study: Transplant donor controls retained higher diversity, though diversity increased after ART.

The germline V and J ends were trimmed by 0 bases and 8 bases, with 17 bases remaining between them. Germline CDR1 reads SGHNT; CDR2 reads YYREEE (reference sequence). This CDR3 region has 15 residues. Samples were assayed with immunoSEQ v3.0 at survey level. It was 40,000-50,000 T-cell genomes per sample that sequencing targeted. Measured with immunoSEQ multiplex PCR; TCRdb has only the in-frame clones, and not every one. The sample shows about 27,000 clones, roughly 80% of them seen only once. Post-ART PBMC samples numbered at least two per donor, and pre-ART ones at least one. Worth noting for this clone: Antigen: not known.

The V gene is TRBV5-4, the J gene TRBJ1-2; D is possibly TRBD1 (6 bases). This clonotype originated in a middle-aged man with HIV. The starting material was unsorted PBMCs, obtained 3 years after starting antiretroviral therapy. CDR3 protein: CASSLGGGLAYGYTF. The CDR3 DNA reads TGTGCCAGCAGCTTGGGTGGGGGGCTTGCGTACGGCTACACCTTC.